This T cell receptor beta chain was identified in a study of immune evolution from preneoplasia to lung adenocarcinoma (dated by TCRdb to the early 2020s). Background on the whole study: No AAH lesions showed HLA loss of heterozygosity, compared with roughly 7.1% of AIS, 15% of MIA and approximately 34% of ADC lesions. The sample size was set by how many specimens were available, not by a prior power calculation. TCR sequencing data were obtained from around 56 patients. The study reported that 85 to 130 samples were used for TCR sequencing. POLYSOLVER was used to infer class I HLA alleles from exome data, and LOHHLA was used to detect allele-specific HLA loss. The study profiled immune contexture across lung adenocarcinoma precursors and invasive adenocarcinoma using immune gene expression, TCR sequencing and multiplex immunofluorescence. Resected precursor lesions (AAH, AIS, MIA) and invasive adenocarcinomas were each compared against paired morphologically normal lung tissue. A total of about 53 patients with pulmonary nodules who underwent surgical resection were included in the overall cohort. The immune data were integrated with whole exome sequencing and methylation data obtained from the same cohort of nodules.

Between about 2013 and 2017, the patients underwent resection in either Japan or China. Two lung cancer pathologists independently reviewed H&E slides to confirm the histologic diagnosis of every case. To enrich premalignant or tumor cells for nucleic acid extraction, macro-dissection was performed after pathologic assessment. FFPE tissue was used for DNA isolation with the AllPrep DNA/RNA FFPE Kit. Turning to this clone: Its antigen specificity is not known. Base qualities are not recorded, but no much larger clone differs from it by a single base.

Using the immunoSEQ hsTCRbeta Kit, TCR beta CDR3 regions were sequenced from DNA. In the authors' own workflow: The ImmunoSEQ Analyzer was used to analyse the TCR sequencing data. T cell clonality was defined as 1 minus Pielou's evenness, calculated on productive rearrangements. T cell diversity was measured with the inverse Simpson index on productive templates. T cell density was defined as TCR beta template counts normalized to usable DNA, with usable DNA estimated by amplifying and sequencing housekeeping genes. Two-sided Kruskal-Wallis tests were used to compare TCR metrics across histologic stages. The table was pulled from immuneACCESS by TCRdb, which kept in-frame rearrangements only. Such tables lose some clones; where checked, under half of the loss comes from unresolved V genes, and the rest has no known cause. That table furnishes V, J and clone size, whereas the DNA furnished D and trimming. The sample table contains roughly 5,000 clones; only one count was recorded for about nine tenths of them. The top ten constitute under 2.5% of the sample.

Trimming costs V 4 bases and J 12 bases, and their ends lie 10 bases apart. The germline V gene provides CDR1 SNHLY and CDR2 FYNNEI. The CDR3 numbers 11 residues from cysteine through phenylalanine. Only the CDR3 DNA is retained, 33 bases long and in frame from the first base. Overall study outcomes, separate from this receptor: The findings reflected association rather than direct causation, and larger cohorts with long-term follow-up and longitudinal biopsies were considered necessary. Top T cell clone frequencies were highest in normal lung and appeared to decrease progressively from AAH through AIS, MIA and invasive adenocarcinoma. Because all patients were from Japan and China, applicability to Western populations was uncertain. T cell clonality was highest in KRAS-mutant nodules compared with EGFR-mutant or double wild-type lesions. Clonality was highest in normal lung, while later-stage lesions appeared to have lower clonality but higher T cell density and diversity.

The receptor comes from a person aged 65 to 85 with lung adenocarcinoma. The V and J segments used are TRBV2 and TRBJ2-4; the D gene is possibly TRBD1, with 5 bases matching. The specimen sequenced was FFPE atypical adenomatous hyperplasia tissue from the lung. The sample's cell subset or site label, decoded: atypical adenomatous hyperplasia (AAH), lung preneoplasia. The CDR3 region has the sequence CASSVDRHQYF. At the DNA level, the sequence is TGTGCCAGCAGTGTAGACAGACATCAGTACTTC.